The clone carrying this T cell receptor (beta chain) was seen a handful of times. The germline V and J ends were trimmed by 7 bases and 6 bases, with 9 bases remaining between them. CDR1 is SNHLY and CDR2 is FYNNEI in the germline V gene. This CDR3 spans 12 amino acids. The record originates from a study of blood T cell repertoires in COVID-19. The wider study: Donors in the United States, Italy and Spain gave samples during acute or convalescent COVID-19. PBMCs, B-cell-depleted T cells, or T cells were the source of the cDNA or gDNA that made up the material.

Methods used by the authors: From reference gene primer amplification, estimates of nucleated cell counts were derived. Sequenced by immunoSEQ multiplex PCR; TCRdb stores in-frame clones only, minus some. The V and J calls and clone size were taken over from that table, and D and trimming were inferred from the DNA. The table records roughly 200,000 clones, 84% of them present only once. The clonotype comes from a human donor in a cohort sampled during active COVID-19. J is TRBJ1-4 and V is TRBV2, with D maybe TRBD1 (5 bases). What was sequenced was peripheral blood. The CDR3 loop reads CASTGYDEKLFF. CDR3 coding DNA: TGTGCCAGCACAGGGTATGATGAAAAACTGTTTTTT. Combining the CDR3 with reference TRBV2 and TRBJ1-4 gives the whole variable domain EPEVTQTPSHQVTQMGQEVILRCVPISNHLYFYWYRQILGQKVEFLVSFYNNEISEKSEIFDDQFSVERPDGSNFTLKIRSTKLEDSAMYFCASTGYDEKLFFGSGTQLSVL.